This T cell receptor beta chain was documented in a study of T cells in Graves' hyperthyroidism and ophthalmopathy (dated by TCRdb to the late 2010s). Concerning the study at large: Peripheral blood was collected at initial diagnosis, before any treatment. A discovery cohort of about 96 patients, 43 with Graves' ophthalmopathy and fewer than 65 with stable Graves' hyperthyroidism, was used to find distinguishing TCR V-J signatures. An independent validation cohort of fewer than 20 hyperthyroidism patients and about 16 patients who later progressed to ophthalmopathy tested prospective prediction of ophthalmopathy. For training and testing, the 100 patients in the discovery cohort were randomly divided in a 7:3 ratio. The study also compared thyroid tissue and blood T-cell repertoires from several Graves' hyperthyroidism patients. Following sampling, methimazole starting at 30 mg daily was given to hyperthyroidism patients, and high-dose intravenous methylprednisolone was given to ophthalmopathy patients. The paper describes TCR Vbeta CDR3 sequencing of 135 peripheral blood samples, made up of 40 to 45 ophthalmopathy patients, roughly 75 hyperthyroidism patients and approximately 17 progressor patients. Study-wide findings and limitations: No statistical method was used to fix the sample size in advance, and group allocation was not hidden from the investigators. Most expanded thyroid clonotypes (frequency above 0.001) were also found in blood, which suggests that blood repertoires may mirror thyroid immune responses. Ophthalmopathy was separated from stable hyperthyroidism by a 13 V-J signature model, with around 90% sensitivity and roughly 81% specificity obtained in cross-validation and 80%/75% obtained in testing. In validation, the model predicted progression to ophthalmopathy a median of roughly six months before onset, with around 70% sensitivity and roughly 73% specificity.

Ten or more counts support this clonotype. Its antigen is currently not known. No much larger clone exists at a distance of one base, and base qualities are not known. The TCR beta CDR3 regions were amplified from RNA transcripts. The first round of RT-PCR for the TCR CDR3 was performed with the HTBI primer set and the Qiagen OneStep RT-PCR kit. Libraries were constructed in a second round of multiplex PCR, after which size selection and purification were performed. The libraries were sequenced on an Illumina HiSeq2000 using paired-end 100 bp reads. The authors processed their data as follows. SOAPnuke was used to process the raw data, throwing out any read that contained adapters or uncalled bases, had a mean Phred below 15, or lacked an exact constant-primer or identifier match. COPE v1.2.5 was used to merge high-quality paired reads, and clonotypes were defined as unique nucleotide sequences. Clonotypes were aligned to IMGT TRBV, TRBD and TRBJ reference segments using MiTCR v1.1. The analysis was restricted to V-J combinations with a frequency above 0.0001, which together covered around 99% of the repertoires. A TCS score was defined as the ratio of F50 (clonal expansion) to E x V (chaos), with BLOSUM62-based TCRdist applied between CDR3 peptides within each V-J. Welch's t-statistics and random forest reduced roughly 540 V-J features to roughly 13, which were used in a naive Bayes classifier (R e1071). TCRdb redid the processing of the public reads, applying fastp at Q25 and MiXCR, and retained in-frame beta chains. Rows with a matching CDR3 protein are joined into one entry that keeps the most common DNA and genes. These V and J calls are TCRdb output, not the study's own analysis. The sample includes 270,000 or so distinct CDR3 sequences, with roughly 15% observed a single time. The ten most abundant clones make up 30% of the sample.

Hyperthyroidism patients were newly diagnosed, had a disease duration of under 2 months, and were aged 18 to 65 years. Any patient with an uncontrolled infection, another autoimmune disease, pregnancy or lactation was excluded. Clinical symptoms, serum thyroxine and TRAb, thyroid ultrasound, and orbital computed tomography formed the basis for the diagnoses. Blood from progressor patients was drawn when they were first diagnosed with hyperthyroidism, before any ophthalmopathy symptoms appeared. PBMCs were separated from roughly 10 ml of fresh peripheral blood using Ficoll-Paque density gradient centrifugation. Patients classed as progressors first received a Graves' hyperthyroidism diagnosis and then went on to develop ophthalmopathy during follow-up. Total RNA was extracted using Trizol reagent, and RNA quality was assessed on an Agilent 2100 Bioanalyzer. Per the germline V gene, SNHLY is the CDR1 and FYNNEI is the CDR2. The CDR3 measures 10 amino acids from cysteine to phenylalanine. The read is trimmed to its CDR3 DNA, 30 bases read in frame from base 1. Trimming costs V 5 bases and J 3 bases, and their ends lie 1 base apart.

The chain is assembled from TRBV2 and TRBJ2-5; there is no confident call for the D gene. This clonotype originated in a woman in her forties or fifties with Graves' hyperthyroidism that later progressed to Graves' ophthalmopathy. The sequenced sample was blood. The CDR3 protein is CASSKETQYF. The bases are TGTGCCAGCAGTAAAGAGACCCAGTACTTC.